This T cell receptor beta chain originates from a study of T cells after yellow fever vaccination. Study context: Fractions of low cell number were prepared using SMART-Seq v4 Ultra Low Input.

Trimming removed 4 bases at V and 3 bases at J, with 21 bases between. This CDR3 has 17 residues. Germline V gene sequence: CDR1 KGHSH, CDR2 LQKENI. By 5'RACE template switching, TCR cDNA was produced, with a universal primer site and UMIs added in the process. Via MiXCR, TCRdb re-called the 5' RACE reads, giving one row per CDR3 protein. The repertoire consists of about 630,000 distinct CDR3 sequences, with 12% occurring once and the leading ten covering just under 15%. For this clonotype: Its target is unknown.

The study's findings and limits: Subsequent to the booster, the majority of primary-vaccination clones reappeared (approximately 95% CD4, 88% CD8).

The chain is built from TRBV18 and TRBJ1-2, with D perhaps matching TRBD1 (6 bases). The TCR comes from a man aged 30-40 years who received the YFV17D yellow fever vaccine. The material sequenced was PBMCs, taken on the day of the yellow fever booster vaccination. The CDR3 region is CASSRNQQQGIDYGYTF. As DNA, the CDR3 is TGTGCCAGCTCACGCAATCAACAACAGGGCATTGACTATGGCTACACCTTC.